The present T cell receptor (beta chain) was sequenced within a study of cytotoxic CD8 clonotypes in ibrutinib-treated CLL. Overall study context: The sample average was 255,043 productive templates and 85,000 to 100,000 productive rearrangements.

The germline V and J ends were trimmed by 6 bases and 8 bases, with 13 bases remaining between them. The CDR3 is 12 amino acids. CDR1 SNHLY and CDR2 FYNNEI come from the germline V gene. Investigators sought sequencing depths of between 1 in 200,000 and 1 in 1 million T cells. The repertoire was sequenced with immunoSEQ multiplex PCR; TCRdb's copy has only in-frame clones and lacks some. The sample has over 45,000 clones, approximately 52% seen once. The sequence was obtained from a human donor with chronic lymphocytic leukemia. The rearrangement links TRBV2 to TRBJ1-1; D unresolved. The sample was PBMCs, taken after 24 months of ibrutinib treatment. The CDR3, as DNA: TGTGCCAGCAGCGATCACCGGCCCGAAGCTTTCTTT. As protein: CASSDHRPEAFF.